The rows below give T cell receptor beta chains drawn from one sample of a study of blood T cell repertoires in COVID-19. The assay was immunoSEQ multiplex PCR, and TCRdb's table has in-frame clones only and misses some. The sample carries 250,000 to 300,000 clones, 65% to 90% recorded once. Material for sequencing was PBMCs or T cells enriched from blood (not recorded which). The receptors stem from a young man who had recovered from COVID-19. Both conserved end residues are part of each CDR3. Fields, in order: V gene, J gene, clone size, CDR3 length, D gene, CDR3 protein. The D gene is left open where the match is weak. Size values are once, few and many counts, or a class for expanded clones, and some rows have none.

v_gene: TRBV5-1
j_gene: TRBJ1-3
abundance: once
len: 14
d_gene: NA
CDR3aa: CASSLDSPGNTIYF

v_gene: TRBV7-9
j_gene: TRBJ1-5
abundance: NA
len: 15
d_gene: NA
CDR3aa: CASSRTDYSNQPQHF

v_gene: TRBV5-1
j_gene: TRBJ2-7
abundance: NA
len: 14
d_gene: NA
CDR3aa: CASSLTGGHYEQYF

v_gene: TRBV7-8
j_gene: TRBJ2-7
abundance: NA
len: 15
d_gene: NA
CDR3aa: CASGILGGSSYEQYF

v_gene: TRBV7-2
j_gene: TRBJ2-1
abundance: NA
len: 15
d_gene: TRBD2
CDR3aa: CASSGGGPLYNEQFF

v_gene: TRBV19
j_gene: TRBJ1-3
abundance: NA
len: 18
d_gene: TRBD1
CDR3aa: CASSRLPGQGSSGNTIYF

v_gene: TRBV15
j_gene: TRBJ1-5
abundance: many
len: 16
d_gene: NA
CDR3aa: CATSSLPGRVNQPQHF

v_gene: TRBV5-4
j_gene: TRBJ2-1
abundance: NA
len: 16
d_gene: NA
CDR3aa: CASSLRMLGVYNEQFF

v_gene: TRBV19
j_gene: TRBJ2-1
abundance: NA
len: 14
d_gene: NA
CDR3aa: CATQNPGMNNEQFF

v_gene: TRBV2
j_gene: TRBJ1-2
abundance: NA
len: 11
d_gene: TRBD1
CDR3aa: CATGTVYGYTF

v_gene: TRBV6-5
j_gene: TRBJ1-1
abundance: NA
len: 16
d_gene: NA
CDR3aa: CASSYSFGGRNTEAFF

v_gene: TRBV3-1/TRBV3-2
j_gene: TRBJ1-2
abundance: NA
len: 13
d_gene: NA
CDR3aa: CASSHRQDGGYTF

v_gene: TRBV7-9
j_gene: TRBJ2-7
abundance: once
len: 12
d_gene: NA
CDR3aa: CASSSSVHEQYF

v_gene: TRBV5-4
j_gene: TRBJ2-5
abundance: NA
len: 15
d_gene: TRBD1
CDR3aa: CASSLDRGFQETQYF

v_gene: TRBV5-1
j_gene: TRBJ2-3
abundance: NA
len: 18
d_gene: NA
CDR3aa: CASSLDAQSGEGTDTQYF

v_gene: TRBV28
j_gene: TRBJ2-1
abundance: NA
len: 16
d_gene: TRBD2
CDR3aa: CASSPTSGRALFEQFF

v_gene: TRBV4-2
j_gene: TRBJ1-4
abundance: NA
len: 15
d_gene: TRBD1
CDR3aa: CASSKEQGTNEKLFF

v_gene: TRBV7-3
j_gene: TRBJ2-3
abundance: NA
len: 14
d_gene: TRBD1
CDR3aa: CASSLTGYPDTQYF

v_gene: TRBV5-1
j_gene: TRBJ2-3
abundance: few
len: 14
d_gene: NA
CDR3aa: CASSLDPSPDTQYF

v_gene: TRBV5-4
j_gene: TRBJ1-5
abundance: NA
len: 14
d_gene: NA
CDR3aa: CASSLQGSNQPQHF

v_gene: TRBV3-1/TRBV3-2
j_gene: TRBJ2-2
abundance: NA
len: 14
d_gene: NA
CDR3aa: CASSLRGMPGELFF

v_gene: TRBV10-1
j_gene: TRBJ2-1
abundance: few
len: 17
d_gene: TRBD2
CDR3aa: CASSVGLAGPSYNEQFF

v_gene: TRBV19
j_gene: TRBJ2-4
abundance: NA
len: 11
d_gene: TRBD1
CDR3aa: CATSGTGPQYF

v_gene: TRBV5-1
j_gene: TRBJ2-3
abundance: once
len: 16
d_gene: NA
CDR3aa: CASSSSGSTSTDTQYF

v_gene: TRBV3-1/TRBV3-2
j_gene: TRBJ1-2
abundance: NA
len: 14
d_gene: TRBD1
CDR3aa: CASSPTGSRYGYTF